The sequence of this TCR beta chain was determined in a study of cytomegalovirus exposure and HLA in healthy donors (dated by TCRdb to 2016 to 2017). For the study in its entirety: According to an earlier analysis of 587 of the donors, about 179 million T cells yielded 117 million unique TCR beta sequences and approximately 300 Gb of sequence data. Because of strong linkage in the cohort, a few DR-DQ haplotypes were treated as single units for association and clustering. The study profiled the T cell repertoires of under 700 subjects by immunosequencing and related them to cytomegalovirus serostatus. An earlier analysis of 587 of the donors used high-throughput TCR beta sequencing to judge whether each TCR beta V gene segment behaved as functional or pseudogenic. To predict cytomegalovirus infection status, the study combined high-throughput TCR immunosequencing, statistical association of individual TCRs with disease status, and machine learning. All discovery cohort repertoires had been generated on a single sequencing platform. The later analysis used no new phenotypic data to find candidate immune exposures, relying instead on TCR beta sequences and their occurrence across donors. Of the roughly 400 genotyped donors, approximately 82% fell in the genetic ancestry cluster associated with self-reported Caucasian donors. Along with the roughly 710-subject first cohort, a separate validation cohort of over 90 different subjects was used. Donor age, sex, ethnicity and CMV serostatus were compiled together with the repertoire data. An early release covering 550 to 700 HLA-typed donors comprised about 290 gigabases of sequencing data and roughly 85 million unique TCR sequences. A later genetic analysis used genome-wide SNP genotypes for 398 of the 666 donors, treating that subset as a discovery cohort. Both class I and class II loci were covered by HLA typing, at four-digit resolution. A later analysis re-analyzed previously published TCR beta repertoires from roughly 690 donors and added high-resolution HLA genotyping to study TCR occurrence patterns. On average, around 230,000 unique TCR beta nucleotide sequences were sequenced per donor among 398 genotyped donors of the cohort, with roughly a sixth of those sequences being non-productive. The aim of the study was to test whether cataloging public T cell receptors could identify signatures of past pathogen exposure. Typing coverage varied by locus: roughly 620-630 donors for A, B, C, DRB1 and DQB1; roughly 560 for DQA1; around 610 for DPA1; more than 450 for DPB1.

Library preparation was by the immunoSEQ multiplex PCR assay. The multiplex PCR relied on a mix of 60 forward primers for TCR Vbeta segments and 13 reverse primers for TCR Jbeta segments. A multiplex PCR assay on genomic DNA amplified the CDR3 region of rearranged TCR beta genes. Amplified TCR beta libraries were sequenced as 87-base-pair reads on the Illumina HiSeq System. Processing in the source paper ran as follows. A later analysis tallied 75 million to 95 million unique TCR beta chains across the 600 to 700 repertoires, and some 12 million of those chains were shared by two or more donors. Raw reads were error-corrected and collapsed into unique sequences by a nearest-neighbor algorithm in which closely related sequences were merged to remove PCR and sequencing errors. V, D and J gene segments were assigned by aligning CDR3 sequences to IMGT reference sequences. Each retained sequence needed at least a six-nucleotide match to both a V gene segment and a J gene segment. A rearrangement was called productive if the CDR3 had no stop codons and remained in frame with V and J, and every other rearrangement was called non-productive. Following IMGT convention, CDR3 was defined as the stretch from the second conserved V-encoded cysteine to the conserved J-encoded phenylalanine. Sequences without an unambiguous match to a single V gene segment were excluded from the earlier analysis of approximately 560 of the donors. An earlier analysis of several hundred of the donors called V segments functional above 56.7% productive rearrangements and segregating when the between-donor standard deviation exceeded 5%. To diagnose cytomegalovirus status from the catalog of TCR beta chain sequences, a statistical classification framework was built. V and J gene assignment, in a later analysis, came from comparing TCR nucleotide sequences with IMGT/GENE-DB human TR gene sequences. A later analysis assigned CDR3 sequences and most-parsimonious VDJ recombination scenarios with the TCRdist pipeline. In a later analysis, every TCR beta chain was defined by the combination of its CDR3 amino acid sequence and its V-gene family, and reads without a unique V-gene family were dropped. To address suspected cross-contamination and a sequencing artifact, a later analysis removed roughly 580 highly shared, low-generation-probability nucleotide sequences. In a later analysis, a clonal expansion index was calculated for each public chain from normalized within-repertoire ranks of inferred template counts. A later analysis computed generation probabilities with a VDJ recombination model fitted to out-of-frame rearrangements, and checked the results against IGoR. In a later analysis, TCR-TCR, TCR-HLA and TCR-CMV co-occurrence was scored with hypergeometric tests, and a repertoire-size bias correction was applied to TCR pairs. In a later analysis, false discovery rates were estimated by permuting HLA or CMV assignments 20 times. In a later analysis, co-occurring TCRs were grouped using DBSCAN, with TCRdist sequence similarity added in when clustering inside HLA-allele-positive subsets. Repertoires with fewer than 30,000 or more than 120,000 public chains were left out of co-occurrence clustering, as were five repertoires with anomalous nucleotide sharing. In its TCRdb copy, this immuneACCESS table keeps in-frame sequences only and misses some clones. Where compared with another copy, unresolved V genes explain less than half of these, and the others have no known cause. V and J calls and clone size are as listed in that table; D and trimming were resolved from the DNA. This sample lists about 67,000 clones; 80% to 90% were detected once. The top ten hold about 12% of the sample.

In the case of this clone: The antigen it binds to is not known. No base-level quality is on record; no much larger clone is a single base apart.

What the work shows at the level of the full study, not this receptor alone: The authors suggested that the approach could potentially be generalized to other disease states and immunological phenotypes. The classifier was reported to diagnose cytomegalovirus status with high specificity and sensitivity in both the original cohort and the validation cohort. Because some donors lacked HLA typing at each locus, the association tests relied only on the typed subset. Assigning TCR associations to individual alleles was difficult when HLA alleles, especially DR and DQ, strongly co-occurred. According to a later analysis, TCR association rates differed among HLA loci, with DRB1 alleles showing the most associated TCRs and HLA-C alleles showing the fewest. The earlier analysis of 587 of the donors excluded roughly 16 rarely observed V segments, including chromosome 9 orphons, because counts were too low. In a later analysis, HLA-associated TCR beta chains were found to be more clonally expanded and to have lower generation probabilities than equally common non-associated chains. A later analysis found that most CMV-associated TCR beta chains appeared HLA-restricted, with HLA associations seemingly driven largely by CMV exposure. Compared with the approximately 720-donor mean, donors in an Asian-associated ancestry cluster had fewer N-insertions in productive TCRs, according to a later genetic analysis. Broadly in line with IMGT annotations, most TCR beta V segments showed up in productive rearrangements about 87% or about 30% of the time in an earlier analysis of 587 of the donors. In a later genetic analysis, a missense DCLRE1C variant was associated with V-gene and J-gene trimming of TCR beta chains, and the association was replicated in an independent cohort. In a later analysis, several top co-occurrence clusters were reported to appear linked to parvovirus B19, influenza, CMV and Epstein-Barr virus. Presence/absence analyses assumed roughly uniform sequencing depth across donors, an assumption that may not hold. Linkage disequilibrium might explain the correlated functional status among segregating V segments, but an unknown experimental factor could not be excluded. A few of the identified cytomegalovirus-associated TCR beta chains were confirmed in vitro to be specific for cytomegalovirus antigens. At a false discovery rate of 0.05, a later analysis linked some 18,000 TCR beta sequences to specific HLA alleles. A cluster of highly shared sequence variants was judged likely to represent a technical artifact of the sequencing pipeline. While some public TCRs were present in many individuals, most TCR sequences turned up only very rarely across donors. Some IMGT-functional V segments, including TRBV6-2 and TRBV6-3, could not be distinguished by the 87-base-pair reads and were therefore excluded. This cohort had only TCR beta chains sequenced, and the lack of alpha or paired-chain data limited which features could be detected. The study listed 150 to 200 TCR beta chains as associated with cytomegalovirus. A further reported finding was that TCR beta sequences accurately predicted the HLA-A and HLA-B alleles for most subjects in the first cohort. CMV serostatus was the only immune exposure information available for the cohort.

The cysteine opens and the phenylalanine closes a CDR3 of 14 amino acids. The sequence is cut down to CDR3 DNA, 42 bases in frame from base 1. According to the germline V gene, CDR1 reads SGHRS and CDR2 reads YFSETQ. The V end loses 4 bases and the J end loses 2 bases, and a stretch of 13 bases separates them. The cohort consisted of 666 healthy bone marrow donors. Cohort members were all nominally healthy when sampled, although unrecorded immune exposures were likely present. The donor was CMV seropositive and belonged to the group of 250 to 350 seropositive cohort members. A peripheral blood sample was collected from each donor, and TCR beta sequencing was performed on peripheral blood mononuclear cells. The Qiagen DNeasy Blood Extraction Kit was used to extract genomic DNA from the blood cell samples.

The chain links TRBV5-1 with TRBJ2-7; possibly the D gene is TRBD2, per 6 matching bases. The receptor was derived from a woman younger than 45 in good health and CMV-seropositive. Sequenced material: PBMCs. The sequenced DNA: TGCGCCAGCAGCGCCCGGACGGGAGCCTACGAGCAGTACTTC. This translates into CASSARTGAYEQYF.